A selection of T cell receptor beta chains follows, all from one sample in a study of T cells in Graves' hyperthyroidism and ophthalmopathy. TCRdb re-derived calls from the multiplex PCR reads in MiXCR, one entry per CDR3 protein. The data hold fewer than 550,000 distinct CDR3 sequences, with around 16% observed a single time. The sample was blood. Source of these receptors: a woman younger than 35 with Graves' hyperthyroidism. Each CDR3 is given without its conserved first and last residue. A D gene is named only where the DNA matches it firmly.

TRBJ2-3 TRBD2 TRBV29-1 SVVGGRLTDTQY
TRBJ2-3 . TRBV6-2/TRBV6-3 AHGRQGTDTQY
TRBJ1-1 . TRBV7-6 ASSLNSVYSEAF
TRBJ1-6 . TRBV5-6 ASSLDGNSPLH
TRBJ2-1 TRBD2 TRBV7-2 ASSYSVGRGYNEQF
TRBJ2-2 TRBD2 TRBV9 ASSPRFGTSGASGELF
TRBJ2-5 TRBD1 TRBV6-2/TRBV6-3 ASRKQGASGETQY
TRBJ2-2 . TRBV11-2 ASSSYWNPGELF
TRBJ2-2 . TRBV9 ASSVLWGHSTGELF
TRBJ1-5 TRBD1 TRBV12-3/TRBV12-4 ASSPGQGRQPQH
TRBJ1-5 . TRBV2 ASSVGGIQPQH
TRBJ2-7 TRBD1 TRBV3-1 ASSHRQGHEQY
TRBJ1-4 TRBD1 TRBV15 ATSRPGQGGEKLF
TRBJ1-2 . TRBV4-1 ASSQDQGIYGYT